This record concerns one T cell receptor (beta chain) sequence. The PCR contained 60 Vbeta and 13 Jbeta primers. Assay used: immunoSEQ multiplex PCR; TCRdb lists only in-frame clones, some missing. The sample has some 110,000 clones, 77% seen once. The data stem from a study of cytomegalovirus exposure and HLA in healthy donors. Whole-study context: Falling in the Caucasian-associated ancestry cluster were about 82% of 398 genotyped donors.

Participants comprised healthy donors of bone marrow. The CDR3 is 17 amino acids. The germline V gene encodes CDR1 SQVTM and CDR2 ANQGSEA. Trimming removed 7 bases from V and 2 bases from J; junction bases left unmatched: 18. The chain is built from TRBV29-1 and TRBJ2-3; TRBD2 agrees at 7 bases. Sequencing was done on a sample of PBMCs. The source is a woman between 35 and 50 years old in good health and CMV-seropositive. In nucleotides, the CDR3 is TGCAGCGCCGAAGGGTTTTTTGGGGCGGGAGACACAGATACGCAGTATTTT. Amino acid sequence: CSAEGFFGAGDTDTQYF.